One and the same sample provided the 2 T cell receptor beta chains below, sequenced in a study of T cell repertoires in cytomegalovirus infection. TCRdb reprocessed the reads via MiXCR and lists one record per CDR3 protein. The sample includes hundreds of thousands of distinct CDR3 sequences, roughly a quarter of them seen just once. Input material: CD8+ T cells from PBMCs. These receptors originate from a human donor in good health (CMV status not recorded). Some clones in this sample may be carry-over from other donors' samples.

As regards this clonotype: The junction does not match germline at one end; this may be a read error. J is TRBJ2-1 and V is TRBV7-2; 7 bases are a match to TRBD1. Germline V CDR1 and CDR2: SGHTA, FQGNSA. The CDR3 contains 16 residues. The CDR3 DNA reads as TGTGTCAGCAGCCCTCGTAACAGGGGTCTCTACAATGAGCAGTTCTTC. It encodes CVSSPRNRGLYNEQFF.

Of note for this clonotype: One junction end disagrees with the germline gene, perhaps due to a read error. This sequence joins TRBV29-1 and TRBJ2-5; D may be TRBD2 (5 bases). This CDR3 has 12 residues. The germline V gene has CDR1 SQVTM and CDR2 ANQGSEA. The CDR3 is CSVKEGGETQYF. The CDR3 bases are TGCAGCGTTAAAGAAGGCGGGGAGACCCAGTACTTC.